The rows below give T cell receptor beta chains drawn from one sample of a study of early T cells in non-severe SARS-CoV-2 infection. TCRdb called the 5' RACE reads again in MiXCR, with one record for every CDR3 protein. The sample includes 29,000 or so distinct CDR3 sequences, about 10% of them seen just once. The sample was whole blood. Every receptor here comes from an adult who was a healthcare worker with PCR-confirmed SARS-CoV-2 infection or an uninfected control (not recorded which). Both conserved end residues are part of each CDR3. D genes are given only for firm matches. The size of a clone is reported for some rows only, either as once, few or many, or as a class for expanded clones.

V gene	D gene	clone size	J gene	CDR3 protein	CDR3 DNA
TRBV11-2	NA	many	TRBJ2-3	CASSTSTDTQYF	TGTGCCAGCAGCACTAGCACAGATACGCAGTATTTT
TRBV18	NA	NA	TRBJ2-3	CASSPGDGGDTQYF	TGTGCCAGCTCACCAGGGGACGGGGGAGATACGCAGTATTTT
TRBV20-1	TRBD1	NA	TRBJ2-7	CSARESDRGINEQYF	TGCAGTGCTAGAGAATCTGACAGGGGGATCAACGAGCAGTACTTC
TRBV7-3	NA	many	TRBJ2-7	CASSGTGGLDEQYF	TGTGCCAGCAGCGGAACAGGAGGACTTGACGAGCAGTACTTC
TRBV6-5	NA	few	TRBJ2-7	CASRYSAGEQYF	TGTGCCAGCAGATACAGTGCAGGCGAGCAGTACTTC
TRBV3-1	NA	many	TRBJ2-5	CASSQEPQRETQYF	TGTGCCAGCAGCCAAGAACCCCAGAGAGAGACCCAGTACTTC
TRBV20-1	NA	NA	TRBJ2-1	CSALSSWGEQFF	TGCAGTGCCCTCTCCTCTTGGGGCGAGCAGTTCTTC
TRBV6-5	NA	NA	TRBJ2-6	CASSFDRRGVLTF	TGTGCCAGCAGTTTTGACAGACGCGGCGTCCTGACTTTC
TRBV5-1	TRBD1	many	TRBJ2-7	CASSLYGTGAYEQYF	TGCGCCAGCAGCTTGTATGGGACAGGAGCCTACGAGCAGTACTTC
TRBV20-1	NA	few	TRBJ1-2	CSARDGGQTYGYTF	TGCAGTGCTAGAGATGGCGGACAGACCTATGGCTACACCTTC
TRBV7-6	NA	many	TRBJ2-5	CASSLSGTQETQYF	TGTGCCAGCAGCTTGTCCGGGACCCAAGAGACCCAGTACTTC
TRBV6-2/TRBV6-3	NA	many	TRBJ2-4	CASSYSGTKNIQYF	TGTGCCAGCAGTTACTCGGGAACCAAAAACATTCAGTACTTC
TRBV19	NA	many	TRBJ2-1	CASTGVPHNEQFF	TGTGCCAGTACCGGAGTTCCCCACAATGAGCAGTTCTTC
TRBV12-3/TRBV12-4	TRBD1	many	TRBJ1-5	CASSPGTEGNQPQHF	TGTGCCAGCAGTCCTGGGACAGAGGGGAATCAGCCCCAGCATTTT
TRBV5-6	TRBD1	many	TRBJ2-7	CASSPWDRRTYEQYF	TGTGCCAGCAGCCCCTGGGACAGACGTACCTACGAGCAGTACTTC
TRBV7-8	NA	NA	TRBJ1-2	CASSLGRGLYGYTF	TGTGCCAGCAGCTTAGGGAGGGGCCTCTATGGCTACACCTTC
TRBV6-5	NA	many	TRBJ2-2	CASSQGRGGELFF	TGTGCCAGCAGTCAGGGAAGAGGCGGGGAGCTGTTTTTT
TRBV6-1	NA	many	TRBJ2-7	CASETTNYYEQYF	TGTGCCAGCGAGACAACTAATTATTACGAGCAGTACTTC
TRBV6-2/TRBV6-3	NA	many	TRBJ2-5	CASSDTWGTQYF	TGTGCCAGCAGCGACACTTGGGGGACCCAGTACTTC
TRBV20-1	TRBD1	many	TRBJ1-2	CSARAQGQGSGYTF	TGCAGTGCTAGAGCCCAGGGACAGGGGTCTGGCTACACCTTC
TRBV7-6	NA	many	TRBJ2-1	CASSLGLISLSYNEQFF	TGTGCCAGCAGCCTGGGACTCATATCGCTCTCCTACAATGAGCAGTTCTTC
TRBV2	NA	NA	TRBJ2-1	CASSERNYNEQFF	TGTGCCAGCAGTGAGAGGAACTACAATGAGCAGTTCTTC
TRBV7-3	TRBD2	many	TRBJ2-5	CASSLRTSDQETQYF	TGTGCCAGCAGCTTACGGACTAGCGACCAAGAGACCCAGTACTTC
TRBV7-2	TRBD1	medium-sized	TRBJ1-2	CASSSGTGGGYTF	TGTGCCAGCAGCTCCGGGACAGGGGGAGGCTACACCTTC
TRBV29-1	NA	NA	TRBJ1-3	CSVESGGVGNTIYF	TGCAGCGTTGAGTCCGGCGGGGTTGGAAACACCATATATTTT
TRBV12-3/TRBV12-4	NA	many	TRBJ2-2	CASSFGFSGELFF	TGTGCCAGCAGTTTTGGTTTTTCCGGGGAGCTGTTTTTT
TRBV19	NA	many	TRBJ1-2	CASSMYLSIGGNYGYTF	TGTGCCAGTAGTATGTACTTAAGTATAGGAGGGAACTATGGCTACACCTTC
TRBV5-1	NA	NA	TRBJ2-7	CASTPTASSYEQYF	TGCGCCAGCACACCCACCGCGAGCTCCTACGAGCAGTACTTC
TRBV7-6	TRBD1	few	TRBJ1-6	CASSMTGEAPNSPLHF	TGTGCCAGCAGCATGACAGGGGAAGCCCCCAATTCACCCCTCCACTTT
TRBV5-4	TRBD2	NA	TRBJ2-3	CASLKRGGDTQYF	TGTGCCAGCCTAAAGCGGGGGGGCGATACGCAGTATTTT
TRBV7-8	NA	few	TRBJ1-5	CASSLSGAGATGQPQHF	TGTGCCAGCAGCTTAAGTGGGGCGGGGGCCACCGGGCAGCCCCAGCATTTT
TRBV7-9	NA	few	TRBJ1-4	CASSLSDGNEKLFF	TGTGCCAGCAGCTTATCGGACGGAAATGAAAAACTGTTTTTT
TRBV29-1	NA	few	TRBJ2-7	CSVERYEQYF	TGCAGCGTTGAACGCTACGAGCAGTACTTC
TRBV30	NA	NA	TRBJ1-3	CASSDRTSGNTIYF	TGTGCCTCTAGTGACAGAACCTCTGGAAACACCATATATTTT
TRBV7-2	TRBD1	many	TRBJ2-5	CASSIFTGGDETQYF	TGTGCCAGCAGCATTTTTACAGGGGGCGATGAGACCCAGTACTTC
TRBV19	NA	many	TRBJ1-2	CASSIQWHGYTF	TGTGCCAGTAGTATCCAGTGGCATGGCTACACCTTC
TRBV3-1	NA	few	TRBJ2-7	CTSSAGGKSGQYF	TGTACCAGCAGTGCAGGCGGGAAATCGGGGCAGTACTTC
TRBV7-2	NA	many	TRBJ2-1	CASSFSGATYNEQFF	TGTGCCAGCAGTTTTAGCGGAGCTACCTACAATGAGCAGTTCTTC
TRBV3-1	NA	few	TRBJ2-5	CASSQEASVKTQYF	TGTGCCAGCAGCCAAGAAGCTAGCGTGAAGACCCAGTACTTC
TRBV14	NA	many	TRBJ1-2	CASSPLNYGYTF	TGTGCCAGCAGCCCCCTTAACTATGGCTACACCTTC
TRBV7-2	TRBD2	NA	TRBJ2-7	CVSRRAGTSTEQYF	TGTGTCAGCAGGCGGGCCGGGACTAGTACCGAGCAGTACTTC
TRBV5-6	TRBD1	many	TRBJ1-4	CASSLGQGQKLFF	TGTGCCAGCAGCTTGGGACAGGGGCAAAAACTGTTTTTT
TRBV6-5	NA	few	TRBJ2-4	CASRTGEGIQYF	TGTGCCAGCAGGACAGGAGAAGGCATTCAGTACTTC
TRBV20-1	TRBD1	many	TRBJ1-2	CSASETGGNYGYTF	TGCAGTGCTAGCGAGACAGGGGGGAACTATGGCTACACCTTC
TRBV2	NA	NA	TRBJ2-1	CASSLDPRYNEQIF	TGTGCCAGCAGTTTAGACCCGCGATACAATGAGCAGATCTTC
TRBV6-2/TRBV6-3	NA	few	TRBJ1-2	CASSYSGTLYGYTF	TGTGCCAGCAGTTACTCTGGGACGCTCTATGGCTACACCTTC
TRBV20-1	NA	NA	TRBJ2-3	CSARQPPQPGGTDTQYF	TGCAGTGCTAGACAACCGCCCCAGCCGGGGGGCACAGATACGCAGTATTTT
TRBV14	NA	NA	TRBJ2-2	CASSQDPGARTGELFF	TGTGCCAGCAGCCAAGATCCAGGGGCTCGGACCGGGGAGCTGTTTTTT
TRBV15	TRBD2	few	TRBJ2-1	CATSIRLADYNEQFF	TGTGCCACCAGCATAAGACTAGCGGATTACAATGAGCAGTTCTTC
TRBV5-4	NA	many	TRBJ2-7	CASSSGTYEQYF	TGTGCCAGCAGCTCGGGCACCTACGAGCAGTACTTC
TRBV5-1	NA	NA	TRBJ2-1	CASSLLGPGREQFF	TGCGCCAGCAGCTTGTTAGGTCCAGGGCGGGAGCAGTTCTTC
TRBV20-1	NA	many	TRBJ1-1	CSAGGLMNTEAFF	TGCAGTGCTGGGGGCTTGATGAACACTGAAGCTTTCTTT